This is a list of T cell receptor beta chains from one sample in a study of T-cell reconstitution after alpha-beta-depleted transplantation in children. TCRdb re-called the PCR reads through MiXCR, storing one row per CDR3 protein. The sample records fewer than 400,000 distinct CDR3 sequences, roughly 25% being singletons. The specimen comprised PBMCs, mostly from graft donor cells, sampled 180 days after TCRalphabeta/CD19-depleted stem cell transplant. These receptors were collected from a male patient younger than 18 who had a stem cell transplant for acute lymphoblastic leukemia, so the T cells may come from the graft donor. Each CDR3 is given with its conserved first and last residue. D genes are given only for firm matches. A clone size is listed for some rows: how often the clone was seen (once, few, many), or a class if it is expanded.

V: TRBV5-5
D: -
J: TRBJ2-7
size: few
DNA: TGTGCCAGCAGCCACCAGAGCTCCGAGCAGTACTTC
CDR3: CASSHQSSEQYF

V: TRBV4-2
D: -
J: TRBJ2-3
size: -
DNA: TGTGCCAGCAGGCCAGGTGGGAGGAATATTTATACGCAGTATTTT
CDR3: CASRPGGRNIYTQYF

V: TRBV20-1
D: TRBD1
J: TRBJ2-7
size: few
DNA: TGCAGTGCTAGAGTCCCCCGGGACAGAAACTACGAGCAGTACTTC
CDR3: CSARVPRDRNYEQYF

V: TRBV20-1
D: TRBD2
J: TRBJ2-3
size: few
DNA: TGCAGTGCTAGAGTCGGTAGCGGGGGGCCAGATACGCAGTATTTT
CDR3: CSARVGSGGPDTQYF

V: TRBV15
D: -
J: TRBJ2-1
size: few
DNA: TGTGCCACCAGCAGAGTTTCCTGGGATGAGCAGTTCTTC
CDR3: CATSRVSWDEQFF

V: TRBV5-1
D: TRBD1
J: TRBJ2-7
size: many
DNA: TGCGCCAGCAGCTTGGATGGACAGGGTCCCACTTACGAGCAGTACTTC
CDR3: CASSLDGQGPTYEQYF

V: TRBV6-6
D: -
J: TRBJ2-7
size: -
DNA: TGTGCCAGCAGTTACTCGACCACCAACGAGCAGTACTTC
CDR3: CASSYSTTNEQYF

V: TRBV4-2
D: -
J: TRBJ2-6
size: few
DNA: TGTGCCAGCAGCCAAGACCCTCGGGCAGGGGCGTACTCTGGGGCCAACGTCCTGACTTTC
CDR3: CASSQDPRAGAYSGANVLTF

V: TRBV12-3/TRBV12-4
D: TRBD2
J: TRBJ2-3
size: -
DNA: TGTGCCAGCAGGGGGACTAGCGGGAAGTCAGATACGCAGTATTTT
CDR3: CASRGTSGKSDTQYF

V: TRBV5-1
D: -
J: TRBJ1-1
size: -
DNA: TGCGCCAGCAGCTTGGGACCCTCCAGGGAGAACACTGAAGCTTTCTTT
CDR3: CASSLGPSRENTEAFF

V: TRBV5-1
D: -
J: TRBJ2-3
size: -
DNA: TGCGCCAGCAGCTTTGGCCCAGACTATCTAGCACGGACAGATACGCAGTATTTT
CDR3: CASSFGPDYLARTDTQYF

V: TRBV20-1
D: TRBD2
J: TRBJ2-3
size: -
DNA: TGCAGTGCTAGCGGCGGGAGGGTTGCAGATACGCAGTATTTT
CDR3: CSASGGRVADTQYF

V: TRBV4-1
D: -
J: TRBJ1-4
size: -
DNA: TGCGCCAGCAGCCAGCCGGGTCGTAGGGAAAAACTGTTTTTT
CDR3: CASSQPGRREKLFF

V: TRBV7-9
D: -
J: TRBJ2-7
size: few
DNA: TGTGCCAGCAGCGATCCGGGATCTGGACCCCGCGAGCAGTACTTC
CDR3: CASSDPGSGPREQYF

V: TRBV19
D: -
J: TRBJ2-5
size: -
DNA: TGTGCCAGTAGTCCCCGACAGCCCCAAGAGACCCAGTACTTC
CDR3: CASSPRQPQETQYF

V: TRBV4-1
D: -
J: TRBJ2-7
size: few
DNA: TGCGCCAGCAGCCAGACTAGCTCCTACGAGCAGTACTTC
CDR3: CASSQTSSYEQYF

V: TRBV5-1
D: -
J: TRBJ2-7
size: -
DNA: TGCGCCAGCAGCACGCGACGGGGGAACGAGCAGTACTTC
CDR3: CASSTRRGNEQYF

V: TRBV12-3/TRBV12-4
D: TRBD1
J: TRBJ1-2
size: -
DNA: TGTGCCAGCAGGGGGACAGGGATGGGCTATGGCTACACCTTC
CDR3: CASRGTGMGYGYTF

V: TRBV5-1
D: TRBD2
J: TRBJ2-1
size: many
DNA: TGCGCCAGCAGCCCTAGACTAGCGGGAGATCATGAGCAGTTCTTC
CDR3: CASSPRLAGDHEQFF

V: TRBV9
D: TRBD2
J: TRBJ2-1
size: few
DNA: TGTGCCAGCAGCGTGGGACTAGCGGGAGTTCTTGAGCAGTTCTTC
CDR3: CASSVGLAGVLEQFF

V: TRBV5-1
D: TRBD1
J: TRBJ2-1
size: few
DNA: TGCGCCAGCAGCCACCGGACAGGGACGAACAATGAGCAGTTCTTC
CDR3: CASSHRTGTNNEQFF

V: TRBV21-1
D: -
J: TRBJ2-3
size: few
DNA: TGTGCCAGCAGCCCCCCGGGTACAGGGGGACGCACAGATACGCAGTATTTT
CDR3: CASSPPGTGGRTDTQYF

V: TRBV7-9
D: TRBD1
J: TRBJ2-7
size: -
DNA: TGTGCCAGCAGCATAACCGGGACAGGGGTCTACGAGCAGTACTTC
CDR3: CASSITGTGVYEQYF

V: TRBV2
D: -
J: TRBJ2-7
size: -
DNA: TGTGCCAGCAGTGTGAGTAGTTCCTACGAGCAGTACTTC
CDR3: CASSVSSSYEQYF

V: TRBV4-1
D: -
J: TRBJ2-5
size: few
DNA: TGCGCCAGCAGCATGCCGGGTCAAGACCAAGAGACCCAGTACTTC
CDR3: CASSMPGQDQETQYF

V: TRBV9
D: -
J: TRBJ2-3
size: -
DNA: TGTGCCAGCAGCCCCTACTCTGAAGATACGCAGTATTTT
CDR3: CASSPYSEDTQYF

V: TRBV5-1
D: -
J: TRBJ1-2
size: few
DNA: TGCGCCAGCAGCTTGATCGTAGGGGCGGATGGCTACACCTTC
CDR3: CASSLIVGADGYTF

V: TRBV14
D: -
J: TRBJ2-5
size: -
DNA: TGTGCCAGCAGCCAAGATGGGCCAGCCCTTTGGGAGACCCAGTACTTC
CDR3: CASSQDGPALWETQYF

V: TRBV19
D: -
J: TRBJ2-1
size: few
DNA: TGTGCCAGTAGTAGGTCGGTAGCAGAGCAGTTCTTC
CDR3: CASSRSVAEQFF

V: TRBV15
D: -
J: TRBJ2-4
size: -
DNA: TGTGCCACCAGCAGAGAAGCGACGGCCAAAAACATTCAGTACTTC
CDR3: CATSREATAKNIQYF

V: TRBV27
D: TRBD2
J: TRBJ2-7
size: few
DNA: TGTGCCAGCAGTCACCCCGGGACTAGTCTCCACGAGCAGTACTTC
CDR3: CASSHPGTSLHEQYF

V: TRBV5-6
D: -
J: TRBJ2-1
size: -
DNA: TGTGCCAGCAGCCCCTCGGGAGCAGCCAATGAGCAGTTCTTC
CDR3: CASSPSGAANEQFF

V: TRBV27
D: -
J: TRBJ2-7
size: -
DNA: TGTGCCAGCAGTCCCCGGGACTTATTCATACCCTACGAGCAGTACTTC
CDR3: CASSPRDLFIPYEQYF

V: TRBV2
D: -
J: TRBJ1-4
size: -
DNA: TGTGCCAGCAGTGAAGCACGGCCCGAAAAACTGTTTTTT
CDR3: CASSEARPEKLFF

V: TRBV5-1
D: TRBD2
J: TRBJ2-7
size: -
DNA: TGCGCCAGCAGCTTGGTGGCTAGCGGGAGTCTCGAGGGTTACGAGCAGTACTTC
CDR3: CASSLVASGSLEGYEQYF

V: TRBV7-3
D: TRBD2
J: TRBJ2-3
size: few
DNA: TGTGCAGGGGCCCAGACTAGCGCCGATACGCAGTATTTT
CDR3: CAGAQTSADTQYF

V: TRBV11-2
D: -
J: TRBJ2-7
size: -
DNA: TGTGCCAGCAGTCTAGAGGCGGGACCTCTTCCCTACGAGCAGTACTTC
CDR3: CASSLEAGPLPYEQYF

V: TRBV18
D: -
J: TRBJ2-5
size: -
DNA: TGTGCCAGCTCACCAGGACCATCGGGGGCGGAGACCCAGTACTTC
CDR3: CASSPGPSGAETQYF

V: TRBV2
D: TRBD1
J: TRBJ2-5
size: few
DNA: TGTGCCCGCGAATCGGCTGAGACAGGGGGCGGCCAAGAGACCCAGTACTTC
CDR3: CARESAETGGGQETQYF

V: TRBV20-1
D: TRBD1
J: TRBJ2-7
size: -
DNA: TGCAGTGCTAGACAAGGGACAGGGCGGAACGAGCAGTACTTC
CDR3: CSARQGTGRNEQYF